The 4 T cell receptor beta chains presented below share a single source sample, sequenced in a study of T cell clonality in common variable immunodeficiency. This table comes from immunoSEQ multiplex PCR, and its TCRdb copy is limited to in-frame clones, with some not included. The sample has 50,000 to 70,000 clones, none seen only once. The material sequenced was peripheral blood mononuclear cells. Every receptor here comes from a person aged 18 to 70 in good health.

This clone came up many times. The read ends 3 residues early relative to the CDR3; the germline J gene fills the gap. The V and J genes are TRBV10-3 and TRBJ2-5, with 16 nucleotides matching TRBD2. CDR3 length equals 14 residues. J was trimmed by 5 bases and V by 8 bases; bases with no gene match: 2. Germline-derived CDR1 and CDR2 are ENHRY and SYGVKD. CDR3 amino acids: CAIGTSGGAETQYF. Partial CDR3 DNA: TGTGCCATCGGGACTAGCGGGGGGGCGGAGACC.

The table lists this clone with many counts. The DNA ends 3 residues before the CDR3 does, and the rest of the CDR3 is filled in from the germline J gene. The chain employs TRBV7-3 and TRBJ2-1, with 8 nucleotides matching TRBD1. This CDR3 contains 16 residues. CDR1 is SGHTA and CDR2 is FQGTGA in the germline V gene. V lost 5 bases to trimming and J lost 3 bases; unmatched junction nucleotides: 9. The CDR3 reads CASSLRTGTGYNEQFF. The CDR3 bases that were read are TGTGCCAGCAGCCTGCGGACCGGGACAGGCTACAATGAG.

This clone appeared many times. The CDR3 end falls 3 residues outside the read, so it is completed with the germline J gene. This sequence joins TRBV20-1 and TRBJ2-7; 12 nucleotides agree with TRBD2. Germline trimming cut 6 bases from V and 1 base from J; bases unmatched to any gene: 1. Per germline, CDR1 DFQATT and CDR2 SNEGSKA (reference sequence). The CDR3 is 13 residues long. Incomplete CDR3 DNA: TGCAGTGCCCTAGCGGGAGGGTCCTACGAG. Translated, it gives CSALAGGSYE. The full CDR3 reads CSALAGGSYEQYF.

This clone was observed many times. Coverage ceases 3 residues before the CDR3 finishes, and the germline J gene fills in the end. The genes are TRBV2 and TRBJ1-4, with 9 bases fitting TRBD1. This CDR3 comprises 16 residues. In germline, CDR1 is SNHLY, CDR2 FYNNEI. V shed 3 bases, J shed 0 bases, and the junction held 2 bases outside the gene matches. Incomplete CDR3 DNA: TGTGCCAGCAGTGAGAGACAGGGGGCAACTAATGAAAAA. This gives the protein CASSERQGATNEK. The whole CDR3 protein reads CASSERQGATNEKLFF.